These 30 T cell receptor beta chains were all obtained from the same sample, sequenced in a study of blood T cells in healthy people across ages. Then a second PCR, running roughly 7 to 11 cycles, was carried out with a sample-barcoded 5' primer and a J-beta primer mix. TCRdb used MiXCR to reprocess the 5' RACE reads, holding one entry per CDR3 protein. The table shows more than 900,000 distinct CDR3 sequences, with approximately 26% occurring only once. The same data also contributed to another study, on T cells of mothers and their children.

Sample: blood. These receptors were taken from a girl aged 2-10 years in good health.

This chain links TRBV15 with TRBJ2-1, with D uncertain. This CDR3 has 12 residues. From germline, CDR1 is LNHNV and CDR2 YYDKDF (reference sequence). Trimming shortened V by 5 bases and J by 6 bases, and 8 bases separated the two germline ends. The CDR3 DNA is TGTGCCACCAGCCCGCAACTCAATGAGCAGTTCTTC. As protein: CATSPQLNEQFF.

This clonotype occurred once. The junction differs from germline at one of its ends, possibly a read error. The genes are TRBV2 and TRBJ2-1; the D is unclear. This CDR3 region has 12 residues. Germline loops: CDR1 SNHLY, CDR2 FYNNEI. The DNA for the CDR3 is TGTGCCAGCAGTGAAAGGCAGTACGAGCATTACTTC. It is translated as CASSERQYEHYF. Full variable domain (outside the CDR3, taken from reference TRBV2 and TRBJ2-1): EPEVTQTPSHQVTQMGQEVILRCVPISNHLYFYWYRQILGQKVEFLVSFYNNEISEKSEIFDDQFSVERPDGSNFTLKIRSTKLEDSAMYFCASSERQYEHYFGPGTRLTVL.

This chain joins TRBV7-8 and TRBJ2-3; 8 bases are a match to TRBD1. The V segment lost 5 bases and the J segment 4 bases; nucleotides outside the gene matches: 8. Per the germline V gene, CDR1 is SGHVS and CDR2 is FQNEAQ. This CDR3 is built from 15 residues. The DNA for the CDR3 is TGTGCCAGCAGCCAGACAGGGGCGACTGCAGATACGCAGTATTTT. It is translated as CASSQTGATADTQYF.

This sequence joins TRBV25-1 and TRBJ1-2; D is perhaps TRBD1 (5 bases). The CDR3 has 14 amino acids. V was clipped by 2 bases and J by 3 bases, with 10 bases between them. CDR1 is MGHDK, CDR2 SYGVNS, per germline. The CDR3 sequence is CASSEITGDYGYTF. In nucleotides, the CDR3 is TGTGCCAGCAGTGAAATAACAGGAGACTATGGCTACACCTTC.

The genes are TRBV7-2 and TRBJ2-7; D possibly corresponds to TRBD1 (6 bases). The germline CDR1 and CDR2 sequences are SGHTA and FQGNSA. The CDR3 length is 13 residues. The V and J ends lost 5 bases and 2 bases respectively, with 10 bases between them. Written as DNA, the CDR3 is TGTGCCAGCAGCACAGGGAACACCTACGAGCAGTACTTC. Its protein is CASSTGNTYEQYF. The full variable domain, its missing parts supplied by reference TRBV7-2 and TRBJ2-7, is GAGVSQSPSNKVTEKGKDVELRCDPISGHTALYWYRQSLGQGLEFLIYFQGNSAPDKSGLPSDRFSAERTGGSVSTLTIQRTQQEDSAVYLCASSTGNTYEQYFGPGTRLTVT.

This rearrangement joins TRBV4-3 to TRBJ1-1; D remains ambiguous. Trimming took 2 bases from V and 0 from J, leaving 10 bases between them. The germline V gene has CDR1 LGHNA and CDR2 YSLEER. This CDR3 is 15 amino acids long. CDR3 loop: CASSQQPGMNTEAFF. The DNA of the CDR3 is TGCGCCAGCAGCCAACAACCCGGTATGAACACTGAAGCTTTCTTT.

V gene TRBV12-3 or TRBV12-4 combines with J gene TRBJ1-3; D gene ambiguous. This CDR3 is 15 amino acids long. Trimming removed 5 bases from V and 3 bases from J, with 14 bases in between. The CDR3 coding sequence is TGTGCCAGCAGTCAAGGGTTCCTTGGTGGAAACACCATATATTTT. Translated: CASSQGFLGGNTIYF.

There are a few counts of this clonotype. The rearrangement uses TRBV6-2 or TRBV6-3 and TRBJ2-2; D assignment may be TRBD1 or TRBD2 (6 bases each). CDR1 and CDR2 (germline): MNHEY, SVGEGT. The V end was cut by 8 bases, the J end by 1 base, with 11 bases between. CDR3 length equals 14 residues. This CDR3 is CASSGGWNTGELFF. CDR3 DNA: TGTGCCAGCTCCGGGGGCTGGAACACCGGGGAGCTGTTTTTT.

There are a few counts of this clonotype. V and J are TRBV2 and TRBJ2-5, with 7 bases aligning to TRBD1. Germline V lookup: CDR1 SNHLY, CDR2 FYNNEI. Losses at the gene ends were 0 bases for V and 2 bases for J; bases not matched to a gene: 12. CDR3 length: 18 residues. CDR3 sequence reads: CASSEAGTAQGVQETQYF. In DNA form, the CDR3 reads TGTGCCAGCAGTGAAGCGGGGACGGCCCAGGGGGTTCAAGAGACCCAGTACTTC. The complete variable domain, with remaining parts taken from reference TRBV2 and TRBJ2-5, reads EPEVTQTPSHQVTQMGQEVILRCVPISNHLYFYWYRQILGQKVEFLVSFYNNEISEKSEIFDDQFSVERPDGSNFTLKIRSTKLEDSAMYFCASSEAGTAQGVQETQYFGPGTRLLVL.

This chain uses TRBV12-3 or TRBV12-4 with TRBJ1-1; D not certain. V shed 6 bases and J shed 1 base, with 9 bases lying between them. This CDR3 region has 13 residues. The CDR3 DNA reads TGTGCCAGCAGGGTAGGGCCGAACACTGAAGCTTTCTTT. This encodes CASRVGPNTEAFF.

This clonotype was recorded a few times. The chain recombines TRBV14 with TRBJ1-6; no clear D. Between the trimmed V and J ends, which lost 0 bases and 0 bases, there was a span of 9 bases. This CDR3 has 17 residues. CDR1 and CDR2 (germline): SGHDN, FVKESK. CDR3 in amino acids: CASSQEWVSSYNSPLHF. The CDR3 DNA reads TGTGCCAGCAGCCAAGAATGGGTCAGCTCCTATAATTCACCCCTCCACTTT.

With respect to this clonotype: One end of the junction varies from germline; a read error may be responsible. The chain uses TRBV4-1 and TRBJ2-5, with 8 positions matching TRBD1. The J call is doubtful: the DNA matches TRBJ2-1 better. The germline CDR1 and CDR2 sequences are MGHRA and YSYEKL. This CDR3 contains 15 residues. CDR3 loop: CASSQGQGLLNEQFF. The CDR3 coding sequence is TGCGCCAGCAGTCAAGGACAGGGACTGCTCAATGAGCAGTTCTTC.

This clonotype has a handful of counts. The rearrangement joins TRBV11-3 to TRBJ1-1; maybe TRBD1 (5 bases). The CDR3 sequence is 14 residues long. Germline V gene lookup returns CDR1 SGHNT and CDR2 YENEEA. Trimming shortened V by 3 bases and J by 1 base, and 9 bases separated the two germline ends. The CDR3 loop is CASSFPDRNTEAFF. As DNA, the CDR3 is TGTGCCAGCAGCTTCCCCGACAGGAACACTGAAGCTTTCTTT. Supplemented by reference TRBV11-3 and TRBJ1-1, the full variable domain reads EAGVVQSPRYKIIEKKQPVAFWCNPISGHNTLYWYLQNLGQGPELLIRYENEEAVDDSQLPKDRFSAERLKGVDSTLKIQPAELGDSAVYLCASSFPDRNTEAFFGQGTRLTVV.

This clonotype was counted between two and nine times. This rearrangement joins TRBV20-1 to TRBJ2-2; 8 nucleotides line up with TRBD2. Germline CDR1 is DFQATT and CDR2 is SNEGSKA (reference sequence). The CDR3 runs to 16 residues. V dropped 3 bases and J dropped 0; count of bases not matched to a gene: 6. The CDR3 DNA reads TGCAGTGCTAGGGTAGCGGGGACTACGAACACCGGGGAGCTGTTTTTT. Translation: CSARVAGTTNTGELFF.

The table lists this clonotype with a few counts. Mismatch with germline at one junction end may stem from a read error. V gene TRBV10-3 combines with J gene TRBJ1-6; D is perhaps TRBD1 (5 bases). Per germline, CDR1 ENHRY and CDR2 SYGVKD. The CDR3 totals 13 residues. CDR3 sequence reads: CATSTENYSPPHF. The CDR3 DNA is TGTGCCACTTCGACAGAGAATTACTCACCCCCCCACTTT.

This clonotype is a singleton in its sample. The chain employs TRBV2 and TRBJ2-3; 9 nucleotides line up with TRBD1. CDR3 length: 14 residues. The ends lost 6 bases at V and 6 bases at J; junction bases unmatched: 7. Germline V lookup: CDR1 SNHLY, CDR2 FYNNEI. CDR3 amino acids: CASRATGGRDTQYF. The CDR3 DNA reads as TGTGCCAGCAGGGCAACAGGGGGCCGGGATACGCAGTATTTT.

CDR3 protein: CASSEGQGPYGANVLTF. Here the CDR3 DNA reads TGTGCCAGCAGTGAGGGACAGGGACCCTACGGGGCCAACGTCCTGACTTTC. This sequence joins TRBV25-1 and TRBJ2-6, with 9 bases fitting TRBD1. Germline assignment: CDR1 MGHDK and CDR2 SYGVNS. With 3 bases clipped from V and 4 bases from J, the junction kept 7 bases outside the gene matches. CDR3 length equals 17 residues.

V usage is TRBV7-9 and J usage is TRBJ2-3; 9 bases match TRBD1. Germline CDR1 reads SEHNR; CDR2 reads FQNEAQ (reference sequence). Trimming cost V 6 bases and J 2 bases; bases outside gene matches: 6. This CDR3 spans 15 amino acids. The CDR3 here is CASSSGDRDTDTQYF. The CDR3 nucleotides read TGTGCCAGCAGTTCTGGGGACAGGGACACAGATACGCAGTATTTT. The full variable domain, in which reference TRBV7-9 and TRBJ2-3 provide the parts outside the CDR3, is DTGVSQNPRHKITKRGQNVTFRCDPISEHNRLYWYRQTLGQGPEFLTYFQNEAQLEKSRLLSDRFSAERPKGSFSTLEIQRTEQGDSAMYLCASSSGDRDTDTQYFGPGTRLTVL.

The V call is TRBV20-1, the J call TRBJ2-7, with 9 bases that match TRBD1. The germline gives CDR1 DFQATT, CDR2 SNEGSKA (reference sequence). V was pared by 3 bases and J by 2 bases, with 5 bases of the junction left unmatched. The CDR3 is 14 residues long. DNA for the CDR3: TGCAGTGCTAGCAGGGACAGGGAGCCCTACGAGCAGTACTTC. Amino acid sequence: CSASRDREPYEQYF.

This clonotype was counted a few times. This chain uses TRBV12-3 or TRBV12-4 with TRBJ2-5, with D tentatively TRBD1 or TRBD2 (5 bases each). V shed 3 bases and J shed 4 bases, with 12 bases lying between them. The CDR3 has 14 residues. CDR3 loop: CASSFWGSGETQYF. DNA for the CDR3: TGTGCCAGCAGTTTCTGGGGGTCAGGAGAGACCCAGTACTTC.

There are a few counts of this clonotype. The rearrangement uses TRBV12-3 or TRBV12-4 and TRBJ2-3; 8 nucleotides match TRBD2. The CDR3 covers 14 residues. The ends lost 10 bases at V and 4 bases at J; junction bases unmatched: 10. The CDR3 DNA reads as TGTGCCACCATAAGAGCGGGAGCGGCAGATACGCAGTATTTT. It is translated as CATIRAGAADTQYF.

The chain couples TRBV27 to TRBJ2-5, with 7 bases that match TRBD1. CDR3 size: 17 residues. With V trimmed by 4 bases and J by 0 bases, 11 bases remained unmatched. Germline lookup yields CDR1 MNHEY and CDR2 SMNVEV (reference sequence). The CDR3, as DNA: TGTGCCAGCAGTTACGCCGGGACAGATATGTACCAAGAGACCCAGTACTTC. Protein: CASSYAGTDMYQETQYF.

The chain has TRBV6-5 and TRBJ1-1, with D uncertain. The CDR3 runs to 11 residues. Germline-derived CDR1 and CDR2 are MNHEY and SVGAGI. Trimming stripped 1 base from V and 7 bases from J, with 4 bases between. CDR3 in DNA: TGTGCCAGCAGTTACTTTGGTGAAGCTTTCTTT. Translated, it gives CASSYFGEAFF.

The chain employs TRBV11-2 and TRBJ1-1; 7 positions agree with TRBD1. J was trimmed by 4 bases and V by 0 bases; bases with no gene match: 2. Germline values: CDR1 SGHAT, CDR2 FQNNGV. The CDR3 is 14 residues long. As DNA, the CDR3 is TGTGCCAGCAGCTTAGAAGGGACAGTCACTGAAGCTTTCTTT. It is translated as CASSLEGTVTEAFF.

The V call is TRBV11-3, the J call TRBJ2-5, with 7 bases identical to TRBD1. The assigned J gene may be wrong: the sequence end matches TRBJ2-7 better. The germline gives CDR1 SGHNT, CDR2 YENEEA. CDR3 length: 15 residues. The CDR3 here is CASTPMGQPTDEQYF. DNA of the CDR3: TGTGCCAGCACCCCCATGGGACAGCCAACGGACGAGCAGTACTTC.

CDR3 residues: CASSPQRVSDTEAFF. CDR3 nucleotide sequence: TGTGCCAGCTCACCACAACGGGTATCGGACACTGAAGCTTTCTTT. This chain links TRBV18 with TRBJ1-1; D is ambiguous. Germline lookup yields CDR1 KGHSH and CDR2 LQKENI. Between the trimmed V and J ends, which lost 1 base and 3 bases, there was a span of 12 bases. The CDR3 runs to 15 residues. The whole variable domain, remainder taken from reference TRBV18 and TRBJ1-1, is NAGVMQNPRHLVRRRGQEARLRCSPMKGHSHVYWYRQLPEEGLKFMVYLQKENIIDESGMPKERFSAEFPKEGPSILRIQQVVRGDSAAYFCASSPQRVSDTEAFFGQGTRLTVV.

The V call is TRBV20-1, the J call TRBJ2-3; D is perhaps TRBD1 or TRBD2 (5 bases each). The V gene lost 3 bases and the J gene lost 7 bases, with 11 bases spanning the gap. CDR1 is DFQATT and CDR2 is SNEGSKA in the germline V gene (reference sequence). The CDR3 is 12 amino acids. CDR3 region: CSARTGTHTQYF. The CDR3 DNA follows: TGCAGTGCTAGGACCGGGACCCATACGCAGTATTTT.

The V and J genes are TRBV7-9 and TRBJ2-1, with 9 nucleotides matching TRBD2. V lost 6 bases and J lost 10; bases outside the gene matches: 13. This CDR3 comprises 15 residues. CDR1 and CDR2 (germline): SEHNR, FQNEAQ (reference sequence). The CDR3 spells CASRTILRGGKEQFF. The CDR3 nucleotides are TGTGCCAGCAGGACCATACTGCGGGGGGGAAAAGAGCAGTTCTTC.

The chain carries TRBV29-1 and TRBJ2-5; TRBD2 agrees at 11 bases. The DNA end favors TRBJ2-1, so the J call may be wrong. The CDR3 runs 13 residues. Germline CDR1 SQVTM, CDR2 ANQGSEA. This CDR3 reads CSVRLAGRTEQFF. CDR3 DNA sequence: TGCAGCGTCCGACTAGCGGGGAGGACTGAGCAGTTCTTC.

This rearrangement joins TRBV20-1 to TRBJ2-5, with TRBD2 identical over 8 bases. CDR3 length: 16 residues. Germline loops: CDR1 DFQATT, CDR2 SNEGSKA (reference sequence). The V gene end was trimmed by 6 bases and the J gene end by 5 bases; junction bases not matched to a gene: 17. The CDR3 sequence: CSARRGRAGVGETQYF. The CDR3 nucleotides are TGCAGTGCCCGTCGGGGGAGAGCGGGAGTTGGGGAGACCCAGTACTTC.